This section outlines one T cell receptor (beta chain) sequence together with its context. The antigen remains undetermined. Sequencing used immunoSEQ multiplex PCR; TCRdb keeps in-frame clones, though not all of them. The sample consists of some 200,000 clones, roughly three quarters of them appearing once. This sample is part of a study of cytotoxic CD8 clonotypes in ibrutinib-treated CLL. Overall study context: Investigators reported about 24 partial and 2 complete responses; after median roughly 63 months, approximately 15 patients remained remitted and about 12 progressed. Notes on the study in general: Before falling back toward baseline at progression, clonality had risen at the time of ibrutinib response. Stable or contracted on treatment, public clonotypes were also uncommon.

The CDR3 contains 14 residues. V trimming: 8 bases; J trimming: 6 bases; junction bases outside the gene matches: 6. CDR1 is SNHLY, CDR2 FYNNEI, per germline. This clonotype was sampled from a human donor with chronic lymphocytic leukemia. The V call is TRBV2, the J call TRBJ2-2; 10 positions match TRBD1. Material: PBMCs, obtained after 12 months of ibrutinib treatment. CDR3 in amino acids: CASHLGQGSGELFF. The CDR3 DNA reads TGTGCCAGCCATCTGGGACAGGGGTCCGGGGAGCTGTTTTTT. Using reference TRBV2 and TRBJ2-2 for the parts outside the CDR3, the full variable domain is EPEVTQTPSHQVTQMGQEVILRCVPISNHLYFYWYRQILGQKVEFLVSFYNNEISEKSEIFDDQFSVERPDGSNFTLKIRSTKLEDSAMYFCASHLGQGSGELFFGEGSRLTVL.